This T cell receptor beta chain was observed in a study of tumor-infiltrating lymphocytes in localized non-small cell lung cancer. Overall study context: The cohort mixed smokers and never-smokers, several histologies, and some post-neoadjuvant-chemotherapy samples. Study-wide results and caveats: Tumor T-cell fraction was not associated with recurrence-free survival. Different pieces of the same tissue went to different assays, confounding technical variation with intratumor heterogeneity. T-cell fraction did not differ between immunotypes IM1 and IM2.

With respect to this clone: As yet, its antigen is unknown.

Germline V gene lookup returns CDR1 SEHNR and CDR2 FQNEAQ (reference sequence). The V segment lost 3 bases and the J segment 4 bases; nucleotides outside the gene matches: 4. The CDR3 has 16 amino acids. TCRdb's copy holds only in-frame clones and misses some; the assay was immunoSEQ multiplex PCR. The table lists 15,000 to 20,000 clones, 65% to 80% of them singletons. The sequenced material came from lung tumor tissue. The sequence was collected from a human donor with non-small cell lung cancer. V is TRBV7-9 and J is TRBJ2-1, with 12 bases identical to TRBD2. The CDR3 reads CASSFPSGGAYNEQFF. CDR3 nucleotide sequence: TGTGCCAGCAGCTTTCCTAGCGGGGGGGCTTACAATGAGCAGTTCTTC.